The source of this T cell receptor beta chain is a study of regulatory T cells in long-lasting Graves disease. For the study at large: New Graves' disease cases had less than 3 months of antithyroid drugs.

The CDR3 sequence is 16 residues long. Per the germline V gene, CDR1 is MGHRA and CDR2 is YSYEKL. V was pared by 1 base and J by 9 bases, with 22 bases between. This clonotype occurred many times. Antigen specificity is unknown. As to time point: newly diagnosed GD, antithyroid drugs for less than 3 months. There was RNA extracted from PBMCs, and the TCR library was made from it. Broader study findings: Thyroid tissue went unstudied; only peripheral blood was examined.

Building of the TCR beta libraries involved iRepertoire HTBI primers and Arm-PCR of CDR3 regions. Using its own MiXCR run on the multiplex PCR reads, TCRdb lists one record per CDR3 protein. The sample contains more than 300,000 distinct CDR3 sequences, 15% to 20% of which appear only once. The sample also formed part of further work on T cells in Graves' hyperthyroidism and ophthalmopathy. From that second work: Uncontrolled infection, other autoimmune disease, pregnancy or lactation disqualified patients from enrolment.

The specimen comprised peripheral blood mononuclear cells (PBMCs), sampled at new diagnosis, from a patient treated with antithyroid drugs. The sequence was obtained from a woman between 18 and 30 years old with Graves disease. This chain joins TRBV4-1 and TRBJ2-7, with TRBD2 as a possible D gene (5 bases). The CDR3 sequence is CASSQVGGRGDLGQYF. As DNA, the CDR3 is TGCGCCAGCAGCCAAGTAGGAGGACGGGGAGATCTAGGGCAGTACTTC.